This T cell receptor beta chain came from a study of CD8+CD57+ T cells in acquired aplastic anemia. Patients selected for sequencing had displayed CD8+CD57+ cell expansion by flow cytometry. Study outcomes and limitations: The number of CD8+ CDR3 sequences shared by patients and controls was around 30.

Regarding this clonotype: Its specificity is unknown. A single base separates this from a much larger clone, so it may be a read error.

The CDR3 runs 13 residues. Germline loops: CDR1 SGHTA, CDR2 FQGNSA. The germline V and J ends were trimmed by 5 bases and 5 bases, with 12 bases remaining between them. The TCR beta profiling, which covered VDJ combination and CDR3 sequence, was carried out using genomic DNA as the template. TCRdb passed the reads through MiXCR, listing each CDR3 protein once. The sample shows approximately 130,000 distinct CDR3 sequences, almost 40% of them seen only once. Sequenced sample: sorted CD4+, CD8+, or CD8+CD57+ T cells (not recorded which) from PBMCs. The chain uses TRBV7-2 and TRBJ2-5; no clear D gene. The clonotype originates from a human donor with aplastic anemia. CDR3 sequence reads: CASSALGMETQYF. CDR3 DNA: TGTGCCAGCAGCGCTCTGGGGATGGAGACCCAGTACTTC.